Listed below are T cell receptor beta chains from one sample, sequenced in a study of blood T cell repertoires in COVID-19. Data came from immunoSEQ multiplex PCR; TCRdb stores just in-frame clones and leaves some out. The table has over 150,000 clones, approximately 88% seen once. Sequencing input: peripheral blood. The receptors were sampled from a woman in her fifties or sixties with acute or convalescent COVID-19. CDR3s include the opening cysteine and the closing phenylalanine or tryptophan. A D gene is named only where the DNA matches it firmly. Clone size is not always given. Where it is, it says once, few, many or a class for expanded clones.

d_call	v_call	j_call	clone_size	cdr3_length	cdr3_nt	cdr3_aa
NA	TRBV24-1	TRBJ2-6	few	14	TGTGCCACCACCTCCTCCTCTGGGGCCAACGTCCTGACTTTC	CATTSSSGANVLTF
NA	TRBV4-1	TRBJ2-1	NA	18	TGCGCCAGCAGCCCCCCCTCGCTTAGACTAGGGGCGAGCAATGAGCAGTTCTTC	CASSPPSLRLGASNEQFF
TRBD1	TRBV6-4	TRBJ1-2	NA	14	TGTGCCAGCAGCCCGACAGGGAACACCTATGGCTACACCTTC	CASSPTGNTYGYTF
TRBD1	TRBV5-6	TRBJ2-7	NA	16	TGTGCCAGCAGCCTTGACAGGGGACCCTTTACCCGCGAGCAGTACTTC	CASSLDRGPFTREQYF
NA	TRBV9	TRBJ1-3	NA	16	TGTGCCAGCAGCGCCCTACAGGGCAACTCTGGAAACACCATATATTTT	CASSALQGNSGNTIYF
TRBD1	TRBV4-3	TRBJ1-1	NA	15	TGCGCCAGCAGCCAAGACCTACAGGGGGCTCGTGAAGCTTTCTTT	CASSQDLQGAREAFF
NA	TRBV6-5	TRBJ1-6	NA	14	TGTGCCAGCAGTTACTCGCAGGGTAGCTCACCCCTCCACTTT	CASSYSQGSSPLHF
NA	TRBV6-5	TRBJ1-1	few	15	TGTGCCAGCATCGTGGGCAGGGGTTCGGGCACTGAAGCTTTCTTT	CASIVGRGSGTEAFF
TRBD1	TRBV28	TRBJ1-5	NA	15	TGTGCCAGCAGTCCACCCCCAGGGGGAGGTCAGCCCCAGCATTTT	CASSPPPGGGQPQHF
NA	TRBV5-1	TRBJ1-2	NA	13	TGCGCCAGCAGCTTGGAAGGGAGTTATGGCTACACCTTC	CASSLEGSYGYTF
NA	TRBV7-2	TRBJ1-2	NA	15	TGTGCCAGCAGCTTAAGGGAGGGGACTAACTATGGCTACACCTTC	CASSLREGTNYGYTF
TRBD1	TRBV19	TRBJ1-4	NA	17	TGTGCCAGTAGTGCCGGTGGCTTCACAGGGGGGATGGAAAAACTGTTTTTT	CASSAGGFTGGMEKLFF
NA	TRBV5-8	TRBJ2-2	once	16	TGTGCCAGCAGCTTGGGACAGGCGACGAACACCGGGGAGCTGTTTTTT	CASSLGQATNTGELFF
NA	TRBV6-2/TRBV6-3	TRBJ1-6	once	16	TGTGCCAGCAGCAAGACCGGACAGTTAAATAATTCACCCCTCCACTTT	CASSKTGQLNNSPLHF
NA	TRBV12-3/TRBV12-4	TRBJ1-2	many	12	TGTGCCAGCAGTACCGCTATGTATGGCTACACCTTC	CASSTAMYGYTF
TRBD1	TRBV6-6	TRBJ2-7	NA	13	TGTGCCAGCAGTCCGACAGGGGACTACGAGCAGTACTTC	CASSPTGDYEQYF
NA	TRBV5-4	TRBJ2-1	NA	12	TGTGCCAGCAGCCCCACATGGAGTGAGCAGTTCTTC	CASSPTWSEQFF
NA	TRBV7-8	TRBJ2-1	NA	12	TGTGCCAGCAGCTTAGATCGGTATGAGCAGTTCTTC	CASSLDRYEQFF
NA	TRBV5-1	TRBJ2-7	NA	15	TGCGCCAGCAGCCTCCCGACAGTTCAAGGGCACGAGCAGTACTTC	CASSLPTVQGHEQYF
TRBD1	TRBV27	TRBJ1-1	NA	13	TGTGCCAGCAGTCAGTCCCGGGACAGGGGAGCTTTCTTT	CASSQSRDRGAFF
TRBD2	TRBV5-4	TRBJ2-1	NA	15	TGTGCCAGCAGCCCTCCTAGCGGGCAGCACAATGAGCAGTTCTTC	CASSPPSGQHNEQFF
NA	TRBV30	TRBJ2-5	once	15	TGTGCCTGGAGTTATTTGGCCAGGAGGGCGGAGACCCAGTACTTC	CAWSYLARRAETQYF
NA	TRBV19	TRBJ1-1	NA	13	TGTGCCAGTGGCCACAGGATGAACACTGAAGCTTTCTTT	CASGHRMNTEAFF